The 2 T cell receptor beta chains presented below share a single source sample, sequenced in a study of blood T cell repertoires in COVID-19. Produced via immunoSEQ multiplex PCR; TCRdb's table is partial and in-frame only. The table lists roughly 32,000 clones, 75% to 90% of them singletons. Sequenced material: peripheral blood. The receptors here all came from a man aged 50 to 59 with active or convalescent COVID-19.

J is TRBJ1-6 and V is TRBV2; D ambiguous. This CDR3 is 15 amino acids long. V was pared by 1 base and J by 10 bases, with 14 bases between. Germline V gene sequence: CDR1 SNHLY, CDR2 FYNNEI. DNA for the CDR3: TGTGCCAGCAGTGAAGATCCGGGTAGTTGGTCACCCCTCCACTTT. This encodes CASSEDPGSWSPLHF.

The DNA for the CDR3 is TGCGCCAGCAGCCACGGACAGAGCACAGATACGCAGTATTTT. The encoded protein is CASSHGQSTDTQYF. V gene TRBV5-1 combines with J gene TRBJ2-3; possibly TRBD1 for D (6 bases). Germline CDR1 and CDR2: SGHRS and YFSETQ. Between the trimmed V and J ends, which lost 4 bases and 0 bases, there was a span of 9 bases. The CDR3 covers 14 residues. Based on the CDR3 plus reference TRBV5-1 and TRBJ2-3, the full variable domain is KAGVTQTPRYLIKTRGQQVTLSCSPISGHRSVSWYQQTPGQGLQFLFEYFSETQRNKGNFPGRFSGRQFSNSRSEMNVSTLELGDSALYLCASSHGQSTDTQYFGPGTRLTVL.